This TCR beta chain originates from a study of blood T cell repertoires in COVID-19. Study details: The United States, Italy and Spain provided the acute and convalescent COVID-19 samples. From T cells, B-cell-depleted T cells, or PBMCs came the material, which was cDNA or gDNA.

Authors' data handling: Amplified reference gene primers provided the basis for estimating nucleated cell counts. Profiled with immunoSEQ multiplex PCR; TCRdb holds only in-frame clones, not every one. The V and J calls and clone size come from that table; D and trimming were worked out from the DNA. Found here are 100,000 to 150,000 clones, roughly 85% of them singletons; the top ten hold around 6.3%. This clone was recorded a few times. Germline V gene lookup returns CDR1 SGHRS and CDR2 YFSETQ. V dropped 3 bases and J dropped 1 base, with 16 bases sitting between them. CDR3 size: 16 residues. This TCR came from an elderly man with active or convalescent COVID-19. The rearrangement links TRBV5-1 to TRBJ1-1; D possibly corresponds to TRBD1 (6 bases). Sequenced: peripheral blood. The CDR3 loop is CASSSLPGHPNTEAFF. The CDR3 region has the DNA TGCGCCAGCAGCTCGCTCCCGGGACACCCGAACACTGAAGCTTTCTTT.